Sequencing of this TCR beta chain was carried out in a study of blood T cell repertoires in COVID-19. Trimming took 0 bases from V and 7 from J, leaving 11 bases between them. The CDR3 runs 14 residues. Germline assignment: CDR1 SGDLS and CDR2 YYNGEE. Participants reported their clinical history, and cohort assignment relied on those reports. Sequencing used immunoSEQ multiplex PCR; TCRdb keeps in-frame clones, though not all of them. Seen here are approximately 310,000 clones, about 85% observed once, and the top ten hold under 2%. The J gene is TRBJ2-1, the V gene TRBV9, with a weak D call TRBD1 (7 bases). Material: PBMCs or T cells enriched from blood (not recorded which). This clonotype originated in a woman in her 30s who had been exposed to COVID-19. This CDR3 reads CASSVEGAGNEQFF. CDR3 in DNA: TGTGCCAGCAGCGTAGAGGGGGCGGGGAATGAGCAGTTCTTC.